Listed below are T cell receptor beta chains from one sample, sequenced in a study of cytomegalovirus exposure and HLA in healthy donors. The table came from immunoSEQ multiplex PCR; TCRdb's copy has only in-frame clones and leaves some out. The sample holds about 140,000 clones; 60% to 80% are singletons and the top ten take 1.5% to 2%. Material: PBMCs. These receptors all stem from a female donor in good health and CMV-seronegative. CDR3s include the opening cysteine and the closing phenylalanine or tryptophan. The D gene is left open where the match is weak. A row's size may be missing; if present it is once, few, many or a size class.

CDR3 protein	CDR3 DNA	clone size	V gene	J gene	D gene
CASSEASSSGQYF	TGTGCCAGCAGTGAAGCATCTTCTTCCGGGCAGTACTTC	NA	TRBV6-1	TRBJ2-7	NA
CASSLGSFEAFF	TGTGCCAGCAGCTTGGGGAGCTTTGAAGCTTTCTTT	few	TRBV5-6	TRBJ1-1	NA
CASSYEGATGELFF	TGTGCCAGCAGTTATGAGGGGGCGACCGGGGAGCTGTTTTTT	once	TRBV6-6	TRBJ2-2	TRBD1
CASSLGGNEQFF	TGCGCCAGCAGCTTGGGAGGAAATGAGCAGTTCTTC	NA	TRBV5-1	TRBJ2-1	NA
CSVDGFEGSTDTQYF	TGCAGCGTCGATGGCTTTGAGGGTTCCACAGATACGCAGTATTTT	few	TRBV29-1	TRBJ2-3	NA
CASKTQGYDTEAFF	TGTGCCAGTAAGACACAGGGGTACGACACTGAAGCTTTCTTT	NA	TRBV19	TRBJ1-1	TRBD1
CASRTSGATDTQYF	TGTGCCAGCAGGACTAGCGGGGCCACAGATACGCAGTATTTT	NA	TRBV6-1	TRBJ2-3	TRBD2
CASSLQTGLFSEAFF	TGTGCCAGCAGCCTTCAGACAGGGTTGTTTTCTGAAGCTTTCTTT	NA	TRBV5-4	TRBJ1-1	TRBD1
CASSPILDRGEKLFF	TGTGCCAGCAGCCCCATCCTAGACAGGGGTGAAAAACTGTTTTTT	NA	TRBV14	TRBJ1-4	TRBD1
CASSWASGASTDTQYF	TGTGCCAGCAGCTGGGCTAGCGGTGCCAGCACAGATACGCAGTATTTT	NA	TRBV11-1	TRBJ2-3	TRBD2
CASSFTPSGTSYEQYF	TGCGCCAGCAGCTTCACACCTAGCGGTACCTCCTACGAGCAGTACTTC	few	TRBV5-1	TRBJ2-7	TRBD2
CAWSTGTSSGNTIYF	TGTGCCTGGTCGACAGGAACTAGCTCTGGAAACACCATATATTTT	NA	TRBV30	TRBJ1-3	NA
CAPSWDCGYTF	TGTGCCCCCAGCTGGGACTGTGGCTACACCTTC	NA	TRBV30	TRBJ1-2	NA
CASSQPGGSSIYF	TGTGCCAGCAGTCAGCCCGGAGGCAGTTCCATATATTTT	NA	TRBV25-1	TRBJ1-3	NA